These 10 T cell receptor beta chains were sequenced from one sample in a study of T cells after yellow fever vaccination. TCRdb re-analysed the 5' RACE reads in MiXCR, keeping a single row per CDR3 protein. Here the sample spans about 340,000 distinct CDR3 sequences, roughly an eighth being singletons. The specimen comprised CD4+ T cells sorted from PBMCs, sampled 15 days after the yellow fever booster vaccination. These TCRs come from a man younger than 30 who received the YFV17D yellow fever vaccine.

V usage is TRBV3-1 and J usage is TRBJ2-2, with D possibly TRBD1 on 6 matching bases. This CDR3 region has 14 residues. V was trimmed by 3 bases and J by 6 bases, leaving 11 bases between them. Per germline, CDR1 LGHDT and CDR2 YNNKEL (reference sequence). The CDR3 bases are TGTGCCAGCAGCCACAGAACAGGGCCCGGGGAGCTGTTTTTT. This codes for CASSHRTGPGELFF.

The rearrangement links TRBV2 to TRBJ2-5; D unresolved. This CDR3 has 12 residues. Germline assignment: CDR1 SNHLY and CDR2 FYNNEI. V was trimmed by 9 bases and J by 0 bases, leaving 8 bases between them. The CDR3 protein is CARTAYQETQYF. The CDR3 nucleotides read TGTGCCAGAACAGCGTACCAAGAGACCCAGTACTTC.

The genes are TRBV20-1 and TRBJ2-5; 9 nucleotides match TRBD2. The CDR3 spans 15 residues. Germline CDR1 reads DFQATT; CDR2 reads SNEGSKA (reference sequence). V was clipped by 3 bases and J by 2 bases; unmatched bases: 7. CDR3 sequence reads: CSASLPTSGQETQYF. The CDR3 bases are TGCAGTGCTAGCCTCCCGACTAGCGGACAAGAGACCCAGTACTTC.

V gene TRBV4-2 combines with J gene TRBJ2-2; D is undetermined. V dropped 0 bases and J dropped 5 bases, with 10 bases sitting between them. The CDR3 is 15 residues long. CDR1 and CDR2 (germline): LGHNA, YNFKEQ. The DNA for the CDR3 is TGTGCCAGCAGCCAAGATGGGCAGGAGACCGGGGAGCTGTTTTTT. It translates to CASSQDGQETGELFF.

V gene TRBV14 combines with J gene TRBJ2-3; TRBD2 agrees at 8 bases. Germline CDR1 is SGHDN and CDR2 is FVKESK. The CDR3 is made up of 14 amino acids. V was pared by 5 bases and J by 8 bases, with 9 bases of the junction left unmatched. The CDR3: CASSIAGLLGTQYF. In DNA, the CDR3 is TGTGCCAGCAGCATAGCGGGGTTGCTGGGTACGCAGTATTTT. Full variable domain (remainder filled in from reference TRBV14 and TRBJ2-3): EAGVTQFPSHSVIEKGQTVTLRCDPISGHDNLYWYRRVMGKEIKFLLHFVKESKQDESGMPNNRFLAERTGGTYSTLKVQPAELEDSGVYFCASSIAGLLGTQYFGPGTRLTVL.

The J gene is TRBJ1-2, the V gene TRBV9; 8 positions match TRBD1. CDR3 size: 18 residues. Germline CDR1 reads SGDLS; CDR2 reads YYNGEE. The junction had 13 bases not matched to a gene; V was cut back by 3 bases and J by 0 bases. The CDR3, as DNA: TGTGCCAGCAGCGGGATTAAGGGAAGACAGGGGTCTAACTATGGCTACACCTTC. Residues: CASSGIKGRQGSNYGYTF.

The chain uses TRBV20-1 and TRBJ1-1; the match to TRBD1 covers 9 bases. Germline V lookup: CDR1 DFQATT, CDR2 SNEGSKA (reference sequence). The CDR3 has 16 amino acids. V lost 0 bases to trimming and J lost 6 bases; unmatched junction nucleotides: 11. The CDR3 nucleotides read TGCAGTGCTAGAGATCGTCGACAGGGGGATAGCGCTGAAGCTTTCTTT. Its protein is CSARDRRQGDSAEAFF.

In nucleotides, the CDR3 is TGCAGTGCTCCCTGGGGCCTTGGCTACACCTTC. This codes for CSAPWGLGYTF. The gene calls are TRBV20-1 and TRBJ1-2; tentative D call: TRBD1 (5 bases). CDR1 and CDR2 (germline): DFQATT, SNEGSKA (reference sequence). The length of the CDR3 is 11 residues. The V end lost 5 bases, the J end lost 7 bases, and 11 bases lay between the germline ends.

The chain joins TRBV18 to TRBJ2-1, with D unclear. The CDR3 contains 18 residues. V lost 9 bases to trimming and J lost 0 bases, with 24 bases between them. The germline V gene encodes CDR1 KGHSH and CDR2 LQKENI. DNA of the CDR3: TGTGCCAGTTCCAAGTTTCGGGCAGACCAGAGCTCCTACAATGAGCAGTTCTTC. Protein product: CASSKFRADQSSYNEQFF.

This clonotype was picked up a small number of times. The gene calls are TRBV29-1 and TRBJ2-4, with TRBD2 matching over 7 bases. From germline, CDR1 is SQVTM and CDR2 ANQGSEA. Trimming at V came to 7 bases and at J to 7 bases, leaving 7 bases not matched to a gene. The CDR3 is 12 amino acids. The CDR3 DNA reads as TGCAGCGCCGGACTAGAAGGGAACATTCAGTACTTC. Amino acid sequence: CSAGLEGNIQYF.